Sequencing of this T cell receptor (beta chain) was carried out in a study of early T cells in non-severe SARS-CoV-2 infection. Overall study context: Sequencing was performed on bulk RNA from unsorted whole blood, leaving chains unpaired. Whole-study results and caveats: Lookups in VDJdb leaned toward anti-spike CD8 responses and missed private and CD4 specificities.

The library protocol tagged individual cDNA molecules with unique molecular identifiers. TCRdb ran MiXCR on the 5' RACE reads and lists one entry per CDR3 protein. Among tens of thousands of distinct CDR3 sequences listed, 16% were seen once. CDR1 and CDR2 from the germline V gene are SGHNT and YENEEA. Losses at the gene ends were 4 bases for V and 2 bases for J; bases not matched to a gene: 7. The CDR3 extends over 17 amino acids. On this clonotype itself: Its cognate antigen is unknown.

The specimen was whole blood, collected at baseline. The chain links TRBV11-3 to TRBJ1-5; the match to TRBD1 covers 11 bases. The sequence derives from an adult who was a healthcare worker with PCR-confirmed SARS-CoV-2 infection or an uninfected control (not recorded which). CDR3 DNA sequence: TGTGCCAGCAGCTGGGGGACAGGGGGAACCGGCAATCAGCCCCAGCATTTT. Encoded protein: CASSWGTGGTGNQPQHF.